The clone carrying this T cell receptor (beta chain) was seen once. Germline V gene lookup returns CDR1 SEHNR and CDR2 FQNEAQ (reference sequence). V shed 5 bases and J 5 bases; nucleotides not matched to a gene: 11. CDR3 length: 16 residues. In the authors' workflow: Estimated nucleated cell counts came from reference gene primer amplification. Libraries were prepared by immunoSEQ multiplex PCR; TCRdb keeps only in-frame clonotypes and omits some of them. The DNA gave D and trimming, while V, J and clone size come from that table. The sample lists roughly 160,000 clones, roughly 81% occurring once. The data were taken from a study of blood T cell repertoires in COVID-19. Overall study: There were acute and convalescent COVID-19 samples, and they came from the United States, Italy and Spain. PBMCs, B-cell-depleted T cells, or T cells provided the cDNA or gDNA that made up the material.

This chain uses TRBV7-9 with TRBJ2-7, with 11 positions matching TRBD1. This clonotype was sampled from a man aged 35-49 years with acute or convalescent COVID-19. The source material was peripheral blood. The CDR3 DNA sequence: TGTGCCAGCAGCCGAACTCGGGACAGGGGGACTGACGAGCAGTACTTC. Residues: CASSRTRDRGTDEQYF.